The 8 T cell receptor beta chains reported below all come from one sample, sequenced in a study of Graves' ophthalmopathy and Graves' hyperthyroidism. TCR beta CDR3 regions were amplified from RNA transcripts. First-round RT-PCR relied on HTBI primers, and a second-round multiplex PCR came next. MiXCR, applied by TCRdb to the multiplex PCR reads, yields one record per CDR3 protein. The sample records roughly 700,000 distinct CDR3 sequences, 35% to 50% being singletons. The material sequenced was peripheral blood. The receptor source for this set is an adult man with Graves' ophthalmopathy.

This clonotype was picked up many times. V usage is TRBV7-9 and J usage is TRBJ1-5, with D uncertain. The V gene lost 1 base and the J gene lost 7 bases, with 11 bases spanning the gap. CDR1 and CDR2 from the germline V gene are SEHNR and FQNEAQ (reference sequence). The CDR3 loop spans 14 amino acids. This chain's CDR3 is CASSLGTTRQPQHF. CDR3 nucleotides: TGTGCCAGCAGCTTAGGTACCACAAGGCAGCCCCAGCATTTT.

The sample holds many counts of this clonotype. V usage is TRBV7-9 and J usage is TRBJ1-1; no firm D call. The CDR3 loop spans 13 amino acids. CDR1 and CDR2 from the germline V gene are SEHNR and FQNEAQ (reference sequence). Trimming cost V 6 bases and J 0 bases, with 8 bases left between them. The CDR3 DNA is TGTGCCAGCAGTTTACAGTTGAACACTGAAGCTTTCTTT. Amino acid sequence: CASSLQLNTEAFF.

The rearrangement joins TRBV25-1 to TRBJ2-7; D not resolved. Deletions cut 4 bases from V and 8 bases from J, with 15 bases between. The germline CDR1 and CDR2 sequences are MGHDK and SYGVNS. CDR3 length equals 13 residues. This CDR3 reads CASSARVSGQQYF. The CDR3 bases are TGTGCCAGCAGTGCTAGAGTGTCGGGCCAGCAGTACTTC.

There are many counts of this clonotype. The chain uses TRBV2 and TRBJ1-6; D is perhaps TRBD1 (5 bases). V was shortened by 2 bases and J by 7 bases, with 15 bases between the two germline ends. Germline CDR1 SNHLY, CDR2 FYNNEI. The length of the CDR3 is 16 residues. DNA for the CDR3: TGTGCCAGCAGTGAAATCGCCGGGGGATACAATTCACCCCTCCACTTT. Translated, it gives CASSEIAGGYNSPLHF.

Regarding this clonotype: The CDR3 does not end in the conserved phenylalanine or tryptophan, so this is likely a read error. No DNA is shown, since the ends of the CDR3 on it are uncertain; the CDR3 is the one TCRdb lists. The genes are TRBV10-3 and TRBJ1-4; the table's D call TRBD1 went unverified against the DNA. Germline loops: CDR1 ENHRY, CDR2 SYGVKD. Ends included, the CDR3 has 9 residues. CDR3 in amino acids: CAISESGGV.

The chain joins TRBV7-2 to TRBJ2-5, with a possible D match to TRBD1 (6 bases). This CDR3 is built from 15 residues. CDR1 and CDR2 (germline): SGHTA, FQGNSA. V was pared by 4 bases and J by 4 bases, with 16 bases between. CDR3: CASSSATGPPETQYF. Here the CDR3 DNA reads TGTGCCAGCAGCTCGGCTACAGGGCCCCCAGAGACCCAGTACTTC.

This clonotype showed up just a few times. The V call is TRBV7-9, the J call TRBJ1-3, with D possibly TRBD1 on 5 matching bases. The CDR3 is 15 amino acids. The V gene lost 5 bases and the J gene lost 0 bases, with 11 bases spanning the gap. CDR1 and CDR2 from the germline V gene are SEHNR and FQNEAQ (reference sequence). DNA for the CDR3: TGTGCCAGCAGCCCAGGGTGGCACTCTGGAAACACCATATATTTT. Residues: CASSPGWHSGNTIYF.

In this sample, this clonotype turned up many times. The chain joins TRBV7-9 to TRBJ1-3; D is undetermined. The CDR3 consists of 11 residues. Between the trimmed V and J ends, which lost 3 bases and 13 bases, there was a span of 10 bases. Germline CDR1 reads SEHNR; CDR2 reads FQNEAQ (reference sequence). The chain's CDR3 is CASSLRPEIYF. Written as DNA, the CDR3 is TGTGCCAGCAGCTTGAGACCGGAGATATATTTT.